The 8 T cell receptor beta chains listed next were all sequenced from one sample in a study of radiation and T cells in renal cell carcinoma. Produced via immunoSEQ multiplex PCR; TCRdb's table is partial and in-frame only. The data hold 150,000 or so clones, with about 87% observed a single time. Time point defined: blood 2 weeks post-SBRT. Treatment indicated: 15 Gy SBRT to primary tumor, nephrectomy 4 weeks later. Sample: blood, taken from a patient whose treatment included radiotherapy and nephrectomy. All receptors come from a woman aged 45-60 years with renal cell carcinoma.

The chain carries TRBV18 and TRBJ1-3; perhaps TRBD1 as D (5 bases). Germline V gives CDR1 KGHSH, CDR2 LQKENI. Trimming removed 3 bases at V and 4 bases at J, with 16 bases between. The CDR3 consists of 16 residues. CDR3 sequence (DNA): TGTGCCAGCTCACCTGGGGGGTCTGGTACCGGAAACACCATATATTTT. Protein sequence: CASSPGGSGTGNTIYF.

This rearrangement joins TRBV11-1 to TRBJ2-1, with 8 bases lining up with TRBD2. This CDR3 has 14 residues. J was trimmed by 5 bases and V by 3 bases; bases with no gene match: 3. The germline CDR1 and CDR2 sequences are SGHAT and FQDESV (reference sequence). Here the CDR3 DNA reads TGTGCCAGCAGCTTTCCGGGACTAGACAATGAGCAGTTCTTC. The encoded protein is CASSFPGLDNEQFF.

The chain has TRBV2 and TRBJ2-7, with a weak D call TRBD2 (7 bases). Germline CDR1 and CDR2: SNHLY and FYNNEI. The CDR3 length is 18 residues. Trimming stripped 2 bases from V and 1 base from J, with 21 bases between. CDR3 coding DNA: TGTGCCAGCAGTGAATATCGCGGGGGCATCAACTTTTCCTACGAGCAGTACTTC. Amino acid sequence: CASSEYRGGINFSYEQYF.

This clone is a singleton in its sample. V is TRBV30 and J is TRBJ2-7, with D perhaps being TRBD1 or TRBD2 (6 bases each). V lost 5 bases, J lost 6 bases, and 17 bases lay in between. CDR1 and CDR2 from the germline V gene are GTSNPN and SVGIG (reference sequence). The CDR3 loop spans 13 amino acids. CDR3 sequence reads: CAWHPGGPSEQYF. The CDR3 DNA reads TGTGCCTGGCACCCCGGGGGCCCCTCCGAGCAGTACTTC.

This clone was seen only a few times. The gene calls are TRBV4-2 and TRBJ2-7; 7 positions match TRBD2. This CDR3 is built from 14 residues. Germline V gene lookup returns CDR1 LGHNA and CDR2 YNFKEQ. V shed 4 bases, J shed 5 bases, and the junction held 8 bases outside the gene matches. CDR3 nucleotides: TGTGCCAGCAGCCTTACCGGGGGGAGGAACGAGCAGTACTTC. Translating gives CASSLTGGRNEQYF.

V and J are TRBV19 and TRBJ2-1, with 7 bases aligning to TRBD1. This CDR3 spans 15 amino acids. V lost 9 bases to trimming and J lost 7 bases; unmatched junction nucleotides: 15. The germline V gene encodes CDR1 LNHDA and CDR2 SQIVND (reference sequence). CDR3: CASSAGARRGNEQFF. CDR3 DNA: TGTGCCAGCTCGGCAGGGGCGCGCAGGGGGAATGAGCAGTTCTTC. The whole variable domain, filled in from reference TRBV19 and TRBJ2-1, reads DGGITQSPKYLFRKEGQNVTLSCEQNLNHDAMYWYRQDPGQGLRLIYYSQIVNDFQKGDIAEGYSVSREKKESFPLTVTSAQKNPTAFYLCASSAGARRGNEQFFGPGTRLTVL.

The chain has TRBV30 and TRBJ1-3; D gene uncertain. This CDR3 spans 15 amino acids. V gave up 4 bases and J gave up 6 bases, with 19 bases separating them. Looked up from germline, CDR1 is GTSNPN and CDR2 is SVGIG (reference sequence). The CDR3 DNA reads TGTGCCTGGAAACCCGGACCTGGGTACGAAAACACCATATATTTT. Protein: CAWKPGPGYENTIYF.

The gene calls are TRBV6-5 and TRBJ1-2; TRBD1 aligns across 7 bases. After removal of 2 bases from V and 5 bases from J, the junction contained 8 bases not matched to a gene. Germline V lookup: CDR1 MNHEY, CDR2 SVGAGI. The CDR3 is made up of 15 amino acids. In DNA form, the CDR3 reads TGTGCCAGCAGTTACGAGAGCCTGACAGGGTATGGCTACACCTTC. It translates to CASSYESLTGYGYTF.